The present entry profiles one T cell receptor (beta chain) with its context. What it recognizes is unknown. This may arise from a read error, as a much more abundant clone is one base away. The data were obtained in a study of blood T cells in healthy people across ages. Study-level findings and limits: Diversity figures based on one million T cells were deemed too low.

The length of the CDR3 is 10 residues. Germline V gene sequence: CDR1 MDHEN, CDR2 SYDVKM. A J-beta primer mix and a sample-barcoded 5' primer were used in a second PCR of roughly 7 to 12 cycles. Each TCR beta cDNA got a 12-nucleotide random molecular identifier. MiXCR was run by TCRdb on the 5' RACE reads, yielding one entry per CDR3 protein. The sample has around 1,500,000 distinct CDR3 sequences; about 43% are singletons. Sequencing was carried out using blood. This chain links TRBV28 with TRBJ1-1; D uncertain. This TCR was recovered from a woman between 18 and 29 years old in good health. The CDR3 region is CANSYTEAFF. As DNA, the CDR3 is TGTGCCAACAGTTACACTGAAGCTTTCTTT.